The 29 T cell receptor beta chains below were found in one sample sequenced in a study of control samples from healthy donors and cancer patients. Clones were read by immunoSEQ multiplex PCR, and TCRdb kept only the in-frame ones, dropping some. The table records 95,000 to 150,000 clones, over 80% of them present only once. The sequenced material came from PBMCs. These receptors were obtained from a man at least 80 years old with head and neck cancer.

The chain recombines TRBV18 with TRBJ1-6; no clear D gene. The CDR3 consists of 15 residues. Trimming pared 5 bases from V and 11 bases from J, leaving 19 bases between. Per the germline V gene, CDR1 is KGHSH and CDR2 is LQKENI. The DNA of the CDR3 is TGTGCCAGCTCAGGGGAACGGGAAAGATTCCCACCCCTCCACTTT. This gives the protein CASSGERERFPPLHF.

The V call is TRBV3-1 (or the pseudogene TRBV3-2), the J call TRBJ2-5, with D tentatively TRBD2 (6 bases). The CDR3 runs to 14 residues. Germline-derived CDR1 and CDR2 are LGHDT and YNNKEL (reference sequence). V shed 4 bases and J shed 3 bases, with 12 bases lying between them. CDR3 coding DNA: TGTGCCAGCAGCCTCCGGAGGAGGGAAGAGACCCAGTACTTC. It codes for CASSLRRREETQYF.

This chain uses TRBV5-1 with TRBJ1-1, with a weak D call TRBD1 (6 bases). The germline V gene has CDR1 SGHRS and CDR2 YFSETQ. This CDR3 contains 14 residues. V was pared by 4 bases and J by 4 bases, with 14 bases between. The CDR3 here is CASSLKGGSTEAFF. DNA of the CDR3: TGCGCCAGCAGCCTAAAAGGGGGGTCCACTGAAGCTTTCTTT.

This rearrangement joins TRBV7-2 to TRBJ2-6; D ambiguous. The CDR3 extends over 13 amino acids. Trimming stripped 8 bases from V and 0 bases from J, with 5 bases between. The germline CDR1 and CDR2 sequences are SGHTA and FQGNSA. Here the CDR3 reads CASGPSGANVLTF. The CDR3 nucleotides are TGTGCCAGCGGTCCCTCTGGGGCCAACGTCCTGACTTTC.

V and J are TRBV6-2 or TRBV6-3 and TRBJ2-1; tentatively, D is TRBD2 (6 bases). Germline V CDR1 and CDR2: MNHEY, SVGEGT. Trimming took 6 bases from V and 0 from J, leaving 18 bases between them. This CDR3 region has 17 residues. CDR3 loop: CASSPPTSTHSYNEQFF. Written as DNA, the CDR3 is TGTGCCAGCAGCCCTCCGACTAGTACGCACTCCTACAATGAGCAGTTCTTC.

CDR3 DNA: TGTGCCTGGGACAACTCACATAATTCACCCCTCCACTTT. This translates into CAWDNSHNSPLHF. The V and J genes are TRBV30 and TRBJ1-6; no reliable D call. Germline values: CDR1 GTSNPN, CDR2 SVGIG (reference sequence). This CDR3 has 13 residues. V lost 5 bases, J lost 5 bases, and 10 bases lay in between.

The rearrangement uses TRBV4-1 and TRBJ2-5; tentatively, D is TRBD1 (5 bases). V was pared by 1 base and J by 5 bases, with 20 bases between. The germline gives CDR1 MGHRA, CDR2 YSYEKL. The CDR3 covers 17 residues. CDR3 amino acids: CASSQARQTEIPETQYF. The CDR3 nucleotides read TGCGCCAGCAGCCAAGCCCGACAGACCGAAATTCCTGAGACCCAGTACTTC.

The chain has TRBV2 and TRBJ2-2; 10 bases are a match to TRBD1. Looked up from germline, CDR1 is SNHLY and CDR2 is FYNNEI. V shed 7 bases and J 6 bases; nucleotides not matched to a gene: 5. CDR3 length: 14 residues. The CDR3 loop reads CASNTGQGAGELFF. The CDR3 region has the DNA TGTGCCAGCAATACTGGACAGGGGGCCGGGGAGCTGTTTTTT.

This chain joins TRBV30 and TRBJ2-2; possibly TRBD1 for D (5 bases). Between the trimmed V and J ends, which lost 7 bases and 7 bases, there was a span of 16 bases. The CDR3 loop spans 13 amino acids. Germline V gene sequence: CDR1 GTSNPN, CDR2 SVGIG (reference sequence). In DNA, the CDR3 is TGTGCCTCAAGGGGCACTGCCAACGGGGAGCTGTTTTTT. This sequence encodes CASRGTANGELFF.

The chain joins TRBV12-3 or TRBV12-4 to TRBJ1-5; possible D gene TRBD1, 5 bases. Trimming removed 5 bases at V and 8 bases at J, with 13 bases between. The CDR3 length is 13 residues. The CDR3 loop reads CASSPGQGEPQHF. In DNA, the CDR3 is TGTGCCAGCAGTCCTGGTCAGGGAGAGCCCCAGCATTTT.

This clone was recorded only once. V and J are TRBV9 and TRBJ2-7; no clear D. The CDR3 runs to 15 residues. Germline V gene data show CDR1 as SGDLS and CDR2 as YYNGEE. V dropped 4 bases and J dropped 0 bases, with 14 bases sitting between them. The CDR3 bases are TGTGCCAGCAGCCCCCGGCCAGAGCGCTCCTACGAGCAGTACTTC. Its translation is CASSPRPERSYEQYF. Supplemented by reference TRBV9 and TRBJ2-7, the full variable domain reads DSGVTQTPKHLITATGQRVTLRCSPRSGDLSVYWYQQSLDQGLQFLIQYYNGEERAKGNILERFSAQQFPDLHSELNLSSLELGDSALYFCASSPRPERSYEQYFGPGTRLTVT.

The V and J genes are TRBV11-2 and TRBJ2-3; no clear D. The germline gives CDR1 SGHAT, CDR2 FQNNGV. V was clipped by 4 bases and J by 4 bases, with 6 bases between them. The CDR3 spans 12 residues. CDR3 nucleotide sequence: TGTGCCAGCAGCTCCAGAGCAGATACGCAGTATTTT. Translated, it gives CASSSRADTQYF.

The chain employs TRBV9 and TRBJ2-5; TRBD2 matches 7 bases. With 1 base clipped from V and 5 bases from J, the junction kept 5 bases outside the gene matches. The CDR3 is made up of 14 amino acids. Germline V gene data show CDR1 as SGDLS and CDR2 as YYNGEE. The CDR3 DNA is TGTGCCAGCAGCGTAATTAGCGGGCGGGAGACCCAGTACTTC. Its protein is CASSVISGRETQYF.

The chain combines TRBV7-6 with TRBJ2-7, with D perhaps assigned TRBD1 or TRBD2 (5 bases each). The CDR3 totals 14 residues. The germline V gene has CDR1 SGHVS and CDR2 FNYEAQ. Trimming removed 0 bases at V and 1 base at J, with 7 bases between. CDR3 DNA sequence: TGTGCCAGCAGCTTAGCGGGGGTTTCCTACGAGCAGTACTTC. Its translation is CASSLAGVSYEQYF. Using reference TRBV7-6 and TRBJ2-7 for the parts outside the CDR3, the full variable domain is GAGVSQSPRYKVTKRGQDVALRCDPISGHVSLYWYRQALGQGPEFLTYFNYEAQQDKSGLPNDRFSAERPEGSISTLTIQRTEQRDSAMYRCASSLAGVSYEQYFGPGTRLTVT.

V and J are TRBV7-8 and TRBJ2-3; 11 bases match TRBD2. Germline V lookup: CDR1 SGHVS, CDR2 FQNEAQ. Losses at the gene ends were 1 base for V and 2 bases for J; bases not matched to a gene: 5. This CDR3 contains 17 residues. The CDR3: CASSLGLAGGDTDTQYF. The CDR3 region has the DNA TGTGCCAGCAGCTTAGGATTAGCGGGAGGGGACACAGATACGCAGTATTTT.

CDR3 nucleotide sequence: TGTGCCTGGAACCGAGGGGGAAATGAAAAACTGTTTTTT. Protein: CAWNRGGNEKLFF. The chain combines TRBV30 with TRBJ1-4; weak D call: TRBD1 (6 bases). The germline CDR1 and CDR2 sequences are GTSNPN and SVGIG (reference sequence). Trimming removed 4 bases from V and 5 bases from J, with 11 bases in between. The CDR3 covers 13 residues. Full variable domain (missing parts from reference TRBV30 and TRBJ1-4): SQTIHQWPATLVQPVGSPLSLECTVEGTSNPNLYWYRQAAGRGLQLLFYSVGIGQISSEVPQNLSASRPQDRQFILSSKKLLLSDSGFYLCAWNRGGNEKLFFGSGTQLSVL.

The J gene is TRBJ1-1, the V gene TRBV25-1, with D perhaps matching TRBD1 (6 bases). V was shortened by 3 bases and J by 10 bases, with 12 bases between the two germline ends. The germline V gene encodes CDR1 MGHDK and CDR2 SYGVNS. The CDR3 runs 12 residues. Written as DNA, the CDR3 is TGTGCCAGCAGTGAGAACGGGGGCACAGCTTTCTTT. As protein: CASSENGGTAFF.

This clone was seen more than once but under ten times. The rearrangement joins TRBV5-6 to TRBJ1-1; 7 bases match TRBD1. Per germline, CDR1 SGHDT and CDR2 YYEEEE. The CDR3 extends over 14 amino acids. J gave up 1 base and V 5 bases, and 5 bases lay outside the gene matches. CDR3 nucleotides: TGTGCCAGCAGTGAACAGGGGCGGAACACTGAAGCTTTCTTT. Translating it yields CASSEQGRNTEAFF.

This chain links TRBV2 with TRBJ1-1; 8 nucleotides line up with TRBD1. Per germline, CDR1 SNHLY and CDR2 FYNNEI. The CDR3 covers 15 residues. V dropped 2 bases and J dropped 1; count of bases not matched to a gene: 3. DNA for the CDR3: TGTGCCAGCAGTGAACTCGGACAGGGGAACACTGAAGCTTTCTTT. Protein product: CASSELGQGNTEAFF.

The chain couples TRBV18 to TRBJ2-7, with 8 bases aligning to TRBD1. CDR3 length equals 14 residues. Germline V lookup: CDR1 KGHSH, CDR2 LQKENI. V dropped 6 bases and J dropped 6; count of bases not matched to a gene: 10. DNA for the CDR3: TGTGCCAGCTCCCCCGGCGTAACAGGGGGCGAGCAGTACTTC. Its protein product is CASSPGVTGGEQYF.

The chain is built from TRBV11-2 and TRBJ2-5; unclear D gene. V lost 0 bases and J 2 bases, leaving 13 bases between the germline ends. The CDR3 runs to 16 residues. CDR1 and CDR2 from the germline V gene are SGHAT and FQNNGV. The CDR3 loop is CASSLDPLADQETQYF. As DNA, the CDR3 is TGTGCCAGCAGCTTAGATCCATTGGCGGATCAAGAGACCCAGTACTTC.

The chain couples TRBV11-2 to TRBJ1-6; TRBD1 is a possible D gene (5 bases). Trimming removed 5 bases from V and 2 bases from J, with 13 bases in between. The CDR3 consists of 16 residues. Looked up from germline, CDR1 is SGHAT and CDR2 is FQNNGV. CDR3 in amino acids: CASSTLQGTYNSPLHF. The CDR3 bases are TGTGCCAGCAGCACACTTCAGGGCACCTATAATTCACCCCTCCACTTT.

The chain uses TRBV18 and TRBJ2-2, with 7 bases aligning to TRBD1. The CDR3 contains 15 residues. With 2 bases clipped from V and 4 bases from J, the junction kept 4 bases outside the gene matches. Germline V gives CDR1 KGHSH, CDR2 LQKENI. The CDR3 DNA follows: TGTGCCAGCTCACCAAGACAGGGAAGCACCGGGGAGCTGTTTTTT. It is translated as CASSPRQGSTGELFF.

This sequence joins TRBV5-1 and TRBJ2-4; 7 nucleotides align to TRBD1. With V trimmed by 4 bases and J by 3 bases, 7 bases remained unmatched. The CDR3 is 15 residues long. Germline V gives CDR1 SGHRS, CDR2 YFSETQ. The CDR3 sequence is CASSKTGIDKNIQYF. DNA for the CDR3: TGCGCCAGCAGCAAGACAGGGATTGACAAAAACATTCAGTACTTC.

The CDR3 DNA sequence: TGCGCCAGCAGTGAGTCAACAGCAAATTCACCCCTCCACTTT. Its protein is CASSESTANSPLHF. The V and J genes are TRBV10-2 and TRBJ1-6; D is uncertain. The germline V gene encodes CDR1 WSHSY and CDR2 SAAADI. V gave up 0 bases and J gave up 7 bases, with 7 bases separating them. CDR3 size: 14 residues.

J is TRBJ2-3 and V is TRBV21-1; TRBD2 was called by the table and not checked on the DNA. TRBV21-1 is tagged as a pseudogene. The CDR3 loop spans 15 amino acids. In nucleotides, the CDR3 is TGTGCCAGCAGCAAAGCGGGAGGTGGGACAGATACGCAGTATTTT. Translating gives CASSKAGGGTDTQYF.

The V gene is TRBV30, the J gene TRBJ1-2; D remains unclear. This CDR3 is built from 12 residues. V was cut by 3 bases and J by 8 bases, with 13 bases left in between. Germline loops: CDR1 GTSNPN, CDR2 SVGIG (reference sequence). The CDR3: CAWSVGRIGYTF. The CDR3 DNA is TGTGCCTGGAGCGTCGGACGGATCGGCTACACCTTC.

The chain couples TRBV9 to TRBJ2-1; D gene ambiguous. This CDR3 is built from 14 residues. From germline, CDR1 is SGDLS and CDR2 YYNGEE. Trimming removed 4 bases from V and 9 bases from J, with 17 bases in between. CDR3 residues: CASSLTPSQTEQFF. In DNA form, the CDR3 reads TGTGCCAGCAGCCTCACTCCCAGTCAAACTGAGCAGTTCTTC. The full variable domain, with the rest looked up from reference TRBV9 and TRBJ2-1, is DSGVTQTPKHLITATGQRVTLRCSPRSGDLSVYWYQQSLDQGLQFLIQYYNGEERAKGNILERFSAQQFPDLHSELNLSSLELGDSALYFCASSLTPSQTEQFFGPGTRLTVL.

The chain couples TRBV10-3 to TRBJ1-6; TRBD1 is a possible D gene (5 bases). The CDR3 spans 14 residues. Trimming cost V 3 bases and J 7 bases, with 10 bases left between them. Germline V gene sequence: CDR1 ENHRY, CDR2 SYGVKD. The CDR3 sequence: CAISESGPNSPLHF. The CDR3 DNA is TGTGCCATCAGTGAATCGGGGCCCAATTCACCCCTCCACTTT.